These T cell receptor beta chains were read from a single sample in a study of blood T cell repertoires in COVID-19. The repertoire was sequenced with immunoSEQ multiplex PCR; TCRdb's copy has only in-frame clones and lacks some. This table has about 150,000 clones, approximately 78% appearing once. The sample taken for sequencing was peripheral blood. Receptors originate from a human donor with acute or convalescent COVID-19. The donor label of this sample is uncertain. CDR3s include the opening cysteine and the closing phenylalanine or tryptophan. The D gene is left open where the match is weak. Where a row states a size, it is once, few, many or the class of an expanded clone; other rows omit it.

TRBV4-1	-	TRBJ1-4	TRBD1	CASSFVGQGDEKLFF	TGCGCCAGCAGCTTCGTGGGACAGGGTGATGAAAAACTGTTTTTT
TRBV9	-	TRBJ1-2	-	CASSDAYYGYTF	TGTGCCAGCAGCGATGCGTACTATGGCTACACCTTC
TRBV10-3	few	TRBJ1-4	-	CAIWAGDKLFF	TGTGCCATCTGGGCGGGGGACAAACTGTTTTTT
TRBV7-2	-	TRBJ1-2	-	CASSRTRQYGYTF	TGTGCCAGCAGCAGAACTCGACAGTATGGCTACACCTTC
TRBV5-5	many	TRBJ1-2	TRBD1	CASSLEDRGYGYTF	TGTGCCAGCAGCTTGGAGGACAGGGGCTATGGCTACACCTTC
TRBV7-2	-	TRBJ1-5	-	CASSFLYSNQPQHF	TGTGCCAGCAGCTTTCTTTATAGCAATCAGCCCCAGCATTTT
TRBV5-1	-	TRBJ1-1	TRBD1	CASRLTGENTEAFF	TGCGCCAGCAGGCTGACAGGGGAGAACACTGAAGCTTTCTTT
TRBV29-1	-	TRBJ1-2	TRBD1	CSVVWGQGDGYTF	TGCAGCGTTGTATGGGGACAGGGGGATGGCTACACCTTC
TRBV6-5	-	TRBJ2-3	TRBD1	CASRYLGQSTDTQYF	TGTGCCAGCAGATACCTGGGACAGAGCACAGATACGCAGTATTTT
TRBV2	-	TRBJ1-2	-	CASRDWDRYGYTF	TGTGCCAGCCGGGACTGGGATCGCTATGGCTACACCTTC
TRBV7-6	-	TRBJ2-5	-	CASSLDRVGANRETQYF	TGTGCCAGCAGCTTAGATCGTGTGGGGGCCAACCGAGAGACCCAGTACTTC
TRBV6-2/TRBV6-3	-	TRBJ2-3	TRBD1	CASSYRTPGPRGPTDTQYF	TGTGCCAGCAGTTACAGGACTCCGGGACCCAGGGGGCCCACAGATACGCAGTATTTT
TRBV7-2	-	TRBJ2-7	TRBD2	CASSLGLADYEQYF	TGTGCCAGCAGCTTAGGACTAGCAGATTACGAGCAGTACTTC
TRBV5-1	-	TRBJ1-1	-	CASSKAGQNTEAFF	TGCGCCAGCAGCAAGGCTGGACAGAACACTGAAGCTTTCTTT